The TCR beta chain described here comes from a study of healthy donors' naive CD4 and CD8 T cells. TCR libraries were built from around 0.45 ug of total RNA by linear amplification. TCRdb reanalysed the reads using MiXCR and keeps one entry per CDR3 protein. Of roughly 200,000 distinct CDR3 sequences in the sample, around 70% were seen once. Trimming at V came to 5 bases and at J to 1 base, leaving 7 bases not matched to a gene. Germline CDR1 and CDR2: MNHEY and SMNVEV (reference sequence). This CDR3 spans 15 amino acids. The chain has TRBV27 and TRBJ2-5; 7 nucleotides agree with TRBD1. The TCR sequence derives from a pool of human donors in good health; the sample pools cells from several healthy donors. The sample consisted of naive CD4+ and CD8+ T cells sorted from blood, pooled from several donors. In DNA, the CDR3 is TGTGCCAGCAGTAAACAACAGGGGCCCCAAGAGACCCAGTACTTC. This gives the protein CASSKQQGPQETQYF.